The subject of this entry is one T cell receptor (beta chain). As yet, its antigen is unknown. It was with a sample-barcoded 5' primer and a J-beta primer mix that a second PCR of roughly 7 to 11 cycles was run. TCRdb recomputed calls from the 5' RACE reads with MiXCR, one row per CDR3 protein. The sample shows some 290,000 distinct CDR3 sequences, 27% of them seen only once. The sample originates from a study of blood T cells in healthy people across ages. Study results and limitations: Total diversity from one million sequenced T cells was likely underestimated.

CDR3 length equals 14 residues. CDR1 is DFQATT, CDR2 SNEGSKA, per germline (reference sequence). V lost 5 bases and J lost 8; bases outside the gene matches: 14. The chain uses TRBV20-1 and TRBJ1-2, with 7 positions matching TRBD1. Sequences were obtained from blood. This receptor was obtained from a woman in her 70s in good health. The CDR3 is CSAPQAYRGKGYTF. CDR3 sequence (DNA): TGCAGTGCTCCCCAGGCGTACAGGGGAAAGGGCTACACCTTC.